This record concerns one T cell receptor beta chain sequence. These data originate in a study of shared clonotypes between healthy human individuals. Using immunoSEQ multiplex PCR, the repertoire was profiled, and TCRdb retains in-frame clones only, with some absent. The data show over 850,000 clones, 78% seen once. Germline-derived CDR1 and CDR2 are SNHLY and FYNNEI. The CDR3 runs to 13 residues. The V end lost 8 bases, the J end lost 0 bases, and 7 bases lay between the germline ends. Material: memory CD4+ T cells from PBMCs. Subset of the sample: CD45RA-negative fraction. This TCR was sampled from a man younger than 35 in good health. Some clones in this sample may be carry-over from other donors' samples. The chain recombines TRBV2 with TRBJ1-4; the D gene is possibly TRBD1 (5 bases). CDR3 DNA sequence: TGTGCCAGCGTGGGGGCAACTAATGAAAAACTGTTTTTT. Translating it yields CASVGATNEKLFF.